Following are 14 T cell receptor beta chains from one sample sequenced in a study of siplizumab effects on memory and regulatory T cells (dated by TCRdb to the late 2010s). The protocol used for the library was the immunoSEQ multiplex PCR assay. TCRdb retrieved this table from immuneACCESS and kept in-frame rearrangements only. Not all clones are present; in checked studies, unresolved V genes account for under half, and no reason is known for the remainder. This sample holds 90,000 to 120,000 clones; approximately 91% were observed only once. Of the sample, about 2.4% is held by the ten largest clones. Sample: CD4+ T cells sorted from blood. The receptors stem from a human donor in good health. Some clones in this sample may be carry-over from other donors' samples.

Worth noting for this clone: A read error may produce the germline difference seen at one junction end. The chain uses TRBV7-7 and TRBJ2-1; 11 nucleotides match TRBD2. The CDR3 contains 17 residues. Germline V gene sequence: CDR1 SSHAT, CDR2 FNYEAQ (reference sequence). CDR3 nucleotide sequence: TGTGCTAGCAGCTCACGACCCGGGACTAGCGGTTACAATGAGCAGTTCTTC. Amino acids: CASSSRPGTSGYNEQFF.

This chain links TRBV4-1 with TRBJ2-3; TRBD2 aligns across 11 bases. CDR1 MGHRA and CDR2 YSYEKL come from the germline V gene. The CDR3 covers 16 residues. J lost 5 bases, V lost 6 bases, and 10 bases had no gene match. CDR3 in DNA: TGCGCCAGCAGTAAAATAGCGGGAGGGCCTATAGATACGCAGTATTTT. Its protein product is CASSKIAGGPIDTQYF.

The V and J genes are TRBV27 and TRBJ2-2, with D perhaps TRBD1 or TRBD2 (5 bases each). The germline V gene has CDR1 MNHEY and CDR2 SMNVEV (reference sequence). Trimming cost V 4 bases and J 2 bases, with 11 bases left between them. The CDR3 has 15 residues. CDR3 coding DNA: TGTGCCAGCAGTTCGGGACGGGAAAACACCGGGGAGCTGTTTTTT. Protein: CASSSGRENTGELFF.

The V call is TRBV6-6, the J call TRBJ2-7; TRBD2 matches 12 bases. The CDR3 has 16 amino acids. Per the germline V gene, CDR1 is MNHNY and CDR2 is SVGAGI (reference sequence). After removal of 2 bases from V and 2 bases from J, the junction contained 4 bases not matched to a gene. This CDR3 is CASSYGLAGPTYEQYF. CDR3 sequence (DNA): TGTGCCAGCAGTTACGGACTAGCGGGACCTACCTACGAGCAGTACTTC.

V is TRBV28 and J is TRBJ2-7; TRBD1 agrees at 9 bases. The CDR3 contains 14 residues. The germline CDR1 and CDR2 sequences are MDHEN and SYDVKM. V gave up 4 bases and J gave up 3 bases; unmatched junction bases: 4. The CDR3 sequence: CASSSTGQGYEQYF. For the CDR3, the DNA is TGTGCCAGCAGTTCCACGGGACAGGGCTACGAGCAGTACTTC.

The chain employs TRBV5-1 and TRBJ2-7; 16 bases are shared with TRBD2. J gave up 2 bases and V 3 bases, and 5 bases lay outside the gene matches. The CDR3 extends over 17 amino acids. Per the germline V gene, CDR1 is SGHRS and CDR2 is YFSETQ. The CDR3 DNA is TGCGCCAGCAGCTGGGACGGGACTAGCGGGAGGGCCTACGAGCAGTACTTC. Its protein is CASSWDGTSGRAYEQYF.

This clone came up once. The rearrangement joins TRBV14 to TRBJ2-2, with D uncertain. V shed 4 bases and J shed 4 bases, with 10 bases lying between them. This CDR3 contains 14 residues. Germline CDR1 SGHDN, CDR2 FVKESK. The CDR3 DNA is TGTGCCAGCAGCCGAGAGACTTTCACCGGGGAGCTGTTTTTT. Translating gives CASSRETFTGELFF.

The chain employs TRBV28 and TRBJ2-1, with 10 bases lining up with TRBD2. This CDR3 contains 15 residues. The germline CDR1 and CDR2 sequences are MDHEN and SYDVKM. V was pared by 9 bases and J by 6 bases, with 11 bases of the junction left unmatched. CDR3 sequence: CASQILSGRPNEQFF. The DNA for the CDR3 is TGTGCCAGTCAAATACTTAGCGGGAGGCCCAATGAGCAGTTCTTC.

This chain uses TRBV6-5 with TRBJ2-7; 12 bases are shared with TRBD2. Germline-derived CDR1 and CDR2 are MNHEY and SVGAGI. Trimming removed 7 bases from V and 5 bases from J; junction bases left unmatched: 6. This CDR3 comprises 14 residues. CDR3 region: CASIQLAGGNEQYF. The CDR3 nucleotides read TGTGCCAGCATCCAACTAGCGGGAGGCAACGAGCAGTACTTC.

CDR3 DNA: TGTGCCAGCACCCGCCGGGGTTTGGATGCTTTCTTT. This translates into CASTRRGLDAFF. The chain uses TRBV6-1 and TRBJ1-1, with D unclear. This CDR3 region has 12 residues. Germline V gene lookup returns CDR1 MNHNS and CDR2 SASEGT. V lost 7 bases, J lost 11 bases, and 17 bases lay in between.

The chain uses TRBV11-3 and TRBJ2-5; 13 bases agree with TRBD2. CDR1 is SGHNT and CDR2 is YENEEA in the germline V gene. J lost 5 bases, V lost 5 bases, and 5 bases had no gene match. The CDR3 is 15 amino acids. Here the CDR3 reads CASSTRTSGSETQYF. In DNA form, the CDR3 reads TGTGCCAGCAGCACCCGGACTAGCGGGAGTGAGACCCAGTACTTC.

The gene calls are TRBV27 and TRBJ2-2; possible D gene TRBD2, 6 bases. Germline V gene lookup returns CDR1 MNHEY and CDR2 SMNVEV (reference sequence). The CDR3 is 15 residues long. The V end lost 7 bases, the J end lost 7 bases, and 19 bases lay between the germline ends. The CDR3 loop reads CASIRGPSGVGELFF. The CDR3, as DNA: TGTGCCAGCATTAGAGGCCCGTCGGGGGTCGGGGAGCTGTTTTTT.

This clone was counted a few times. This chain uses TRBV27 with TRBJ2-5, with D unclear. Germline-derived CDR1 and CDR2 are MNHEY and SMNVEV (reference sequence). This CDR3 has 12 residues. Trimming removed 5 bases from V and 5 bases from J, with 9 bases in between. CDR3: CASSPLGETQYF. The CDR3 DNA sequence: TGTGCCAGCAGTCCCCTCGGGGAGACCCAGTACTTC.

The chain combines TRBV30 with TRBJ2-5, with TRBD2 matching over 7 bases. Germline CDR1 is GTSNPN and CDR2 is SVGIG (reference sequence). The CDR3 extends over 14 amino acids. J lost 4 bases, V lost 3 bases, and 8 bases had no gene match. CDR3 DNA sequence: TGTGCCTGGAGAAAACGACTAGCAGGAGAGACCCAGTACTTC. Translated: CAWRKRLAGETQYF.